This TCR beta chain was documented in a study of cytomegalovirus exposure and HLA in healthy donors. Looking at the study overall: Falling in the Caucasian-associated ancestry cluster were 65% to 90% of around 370 genotyped donors. Notes on the study in general: When analyzed later, a missense DCLRE1C variant was found to be linked to TCR beta V- and J-gene trimming. In an earlier analysis, most TCR beta V segments were productive about 90% or about 30% of the time.

It was with 60 Vbeta and 13 Jbeta primers that the PCR ran. Sequencing was performed with immunoSEQ multiplex PCR; in TCRdb, only in-frame clones are kept and a portion is missing. Altogether about 150,000 clones are present, roughly 82% being singletons, with the ten largest covering approximately 6.1%. Details on this clone: What it recognizes is unknown.

The CDR3 spans 13 residues. The V gene's germline CDR1 is LNHDA and CDR2 SQIVND (reference sequence). Trimming removed 10 bases from V and 7 bases from J; junction bases left unmatched: 8. The V call is TRBV19, the J call TRBJ2-3; 10 bases align to TRBD2. The TCR originated in a man aged 30 to 45 in good health and CMV-seropositive. Sequencing was done on a sample of PBMCs. The CDR3 is CATRLAGENTQYF. CDR3 in DNA: TGTGCCACCCGCCTAGCGGGAGAGAATACGCAGTATTTT.